This T cell receptor (beta chain) was identified in a study of spatial heterogeneity in lung cancer. The overall study: Raw-read counts averaged over ten per unique TCR and UMI combination.

Worth noting for this clonotype: As an off-target read in a library built for alpha chains, this beta chain has a frequency of little significance.

The CDR3 runs 15 residues. V dropped 1 base and J dropped 3 bases, with 13 bases sitting between them. The V gene's germline CDR1 is SEHNR and CDR2 FQNEAQ (reference sequence). Time point in this sample: sample taken at primary tumor resection. Tumor, nontumor lung or frozen PBMC supplied whole RNA that was sequenced unsorted. Carried by each TCR cDNA molecule was a unique molecular identifier. MiXCR, run by TCRdb on the 5' RACE reads, gives a single entry per CDR3 protein. Counted here are about 5,700 distinct CDR3 sequences, roughly an eighth occurring once; the ten biggest clones make up about 17%.

The clonotype originates from a human donor with early-stage non-small cell lung cancer. V and J are TRBV7-9 and TRBJ2-7; D possibly corresponds to TRBD2 (5 bases). The specimen was lung tissue, collected at surgery. The DNA for the CDR3 is TGTGCCAGCAGCTTAGGCGTCGCGGGTCGCTACGAGCAGTACTTC. Protein sequence: CASSLGVAGRYEQYF. The full variable domain, completed using reference TRBV7-9 and TRBJ2-7, is DTGVSQNPRHKITKRGQNVTFRCDPISEHNRLYWYRQTLGQGPEFLTYFQNEAQLEKSRLLSDRFSAERPKGSFSTLEIQRTEQGDSAMYLCASSLGVAGRYEQYFGPGTRLTVT.